Presented here are 7 T cell receptor beta chains from one specimen sequenced in a study of response to subunit inactivated influenza vaccine. TCRdb called the RT-PCR reads again in MiXCR, with one record for every CDR3 protein. Seen here are about 540,000 distinct CDR3 sequences, roughly 23% observed once, and the top ten hold about 3%. These records were also assigned to another study, of T cells expressing NK-cell markers. From that report: 5'RACE template switching built TCR beta cDNA with unique molecular identifiers.

The sequenced sample was CD4+ T cells sorted from PBMCs, obtained approximately 12 days after vaccination. Every receptor here comes from a man aged 50 or older who received an inactivated influenza vaccine.

V gene TRBV18 combines with J gene TRBJ2-1; the match to TRBD2 covers 12 bases. V lost 2 bases to trimming and J lost 10 bases; unmatched junction nucleotides: 9. Per germline, CDR1 KGHSH and CDR2 LQKENI. This CDR3 region has 16 residues. The DNA for the CDR3 is TGTGCCAGCTCACCAGTGACTAGCGGGAGAGGTAGGGAGCAGTTCTTC. It yields the protein CASSPVTSGRGREQFF.

The rearrangement links TRBV11-2 to TRBJ2-5, with 14 nucleotides matching TRBD2. With V trimmed by 5 bases and J by 4 bases, 3 bases remained unmatched. The CDR3 has 15 amino acids. Germline lookup yields CDR1 SGHAT and CDR2 FQNNGV. In DNA, the CDR3 is TGTGCCAGCAGCGCAGGACTAGCGGGAGGAGAGACCCAGTACTTC. Its translation: CASSAGLAGGETQYF.

The table lists this clonotype with a few counts. The chain joins TRBV9 to TRBJ2-5, with 9 nucleotides matching TRBD1. The V gene end was trimmed by 3 bases and the J gene end by 3 bases; junction bases not matched to a gene: 9. Germline loops: CDR1 SGDLS, CDR2 YYNGEE. The CDR3 totals 16 residues. The CDR3 loop is CASSAGTGMGKETQYF. The CDR3 DNA follows: TGTGCCAGCAGCGCTGGGACAGGGATGGGAAAAGAGACCCAGTACTTC.

V and J are TRBV28 and TRBJ1-1; a weak D match, TRBD1 (5 bases). The CDR3 is made up of 15 amino acids. The germline V and J ends were trimmed by 3 bases and 4 bases, with 15 bases remaining between them. CDR1 is MDHEN and CDR2 is SYDVKM in the germline V gene. The CDR3, as DNA: TGTGCCAGCAGTTTCGGGGCAGGACTTAGCACTGAAGCTTTCTTT. It yields the protein CASSFGAGLSTEAFF.

This clonotype has ten or more counts. The chain recombines TRBV4-3 with TRBJ2-7; TRBD2 aligns across 11 bases. The CDR3 sequence is 15 residues long. After removal of 0 bases from V and 9 bases from J, the junction contained 7 bases not matched to a gene. Looked up from germline, CDR1 is LGHNA and CDR2 is YSLEER. The CDR3 bases are TGCGCCAGCAGCCAAGATGTGCTAGCGGGAGGTTGGCAGTACTTC. This codes for CASSQDVLAGGWQYF.

This chain connects TRBV9 to TRBJ2-1; 7 bases line up with TRBD2. The CDR3 is made up of 16 amino acids. CDR1 and CDR2 from the germline V gene are SGDLS and YYNGEE. J gave up 6 bases and V 4 bases, and 13 bases lay outside the gene matches. The CDR3 region is CASSLASHSGGNEQFF. DNA of the CDR3: TGTGCCAGCAGCCTAGCGAGCCACTCGGGGGGCAATGAGCAGTTCTTC.

Only a few counts were recorded for this clonotype. The gene calls are TRBV11-3 and TRBJ2-7; possibly TRBD2 for D (7 bases). V shed 3 bases and J shed 3 bases, with 12 bases lying between them. The CDR3 has 14 amino acids. The V gene's germline CDR1 is SGHNT and CDR2 YENEEA. The CDR3: CASSFGEGVYEQYF. CDR3 bases: TGTGCCAGCAGCTTCGGGGAGGGGGTCTACGAGCAGTACTTC.